These T cell receptor beta chains were read from a single sample in a study of OX40 agonist ivuxolimab in advanced cancers. Using immunoSEQ multiplex PCR, the repertoire was profiled, and TCRdb retains in-frame clones only, with some absent. The sample has 9,000 to 15,000 clones, approximately 76% seen once. This specimen consisted of CD4+ or CD8+ T cells sorted from blood, obtained in a trial of the OX40 agonist ivuxolimab. The receptors come from an adult with an advanced solid tumor such as melanoma, head and neck, liver or kidney cancer. Both conserved end residues are trimmed from each CDR3. D genes are given only for firm matches.

>TRBV29-1|.|TRBJ2-2
SVEDWSGENTGELF
>TRBV6-5|.|TRBJ1-5
ASSLPRANQPQH
>TRBV13|.|TRBJ2-3
ASSHRRDFDTDTQY
>TRBV10-2|TRBD2|TRBJ2-5
ASSDSGLAGVGETQY
>TRBV27|TRBD2|TRBJ2-7
ASSLSSGLAYEQY
>TRBV9|.|TRBJ1-2
ASSAGPGRGIESHGYT
>TRBV5-1|.|TRBJ2-3
ASSLEVAASTDTQY
>TRBV27|.|TRBJ1-2
ASSPLGHYGYT
>TRBV9|TRBD1|TRBJ1-2
ASSVKGDSYGYT
>TRBV21-1|.|TRBJ2-1
ASSKVAGGVDEQF
>TRBV5-4|.|TRBJ1-1
ASSFRFGGEAEAF
>TRBV28|.|TRBJ1-4
ASSSPSRSDHNEKLF
>TRBV4-1|.|TRBJ1-2
ASSPPGDNYGYT
>TRBV4-1|.|TRBJ1-1
ASSHAGTDEAF
>TRBV19|.|TRBJ1-6
ASSIERGREPLH